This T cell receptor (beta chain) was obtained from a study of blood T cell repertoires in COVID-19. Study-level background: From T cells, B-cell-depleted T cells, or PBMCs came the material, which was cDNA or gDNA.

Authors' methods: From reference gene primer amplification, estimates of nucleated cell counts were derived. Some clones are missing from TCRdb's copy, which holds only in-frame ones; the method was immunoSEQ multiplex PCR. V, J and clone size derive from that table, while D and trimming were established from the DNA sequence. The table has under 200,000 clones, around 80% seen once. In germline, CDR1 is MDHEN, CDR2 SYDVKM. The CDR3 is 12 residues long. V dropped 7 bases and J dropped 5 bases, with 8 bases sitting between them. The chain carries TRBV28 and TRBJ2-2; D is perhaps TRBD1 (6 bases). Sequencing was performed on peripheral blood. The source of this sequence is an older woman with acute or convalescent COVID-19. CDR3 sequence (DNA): TGTGCCAGCACCAGGGGAACCGGGGAGCTGTTTTTT. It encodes CASTRGTGELFF. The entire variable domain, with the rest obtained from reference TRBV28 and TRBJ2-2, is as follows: DVKVTQSSRYLVKRTGEKVFLECVQDMDHENMFWYRQDPGLGLRLIYFSYDVKMKEKGDIPEGYSVSREKKERFSLILESASTNQTSMYLCASTRGTGELFFGEGSRLTVL.